This T cell receptor (beta chain) is from a study of cytomegalovirus exposure and HLA in healthy donors. Trimming pared 0 bases from V and 6 bases from J, leaving 12 bases between. The CDR3 is 13 amino acids. In germline, CDR1 is GTSNPN, CDR2 SVGIG (reference sequence). The data were produced by immunoSEQ multiplex PCR, yet TCRdb's version contains in-frame clones alone and is incomplete. The repertoire consists of about 200,000 clones, with 88% occurring once and the leading ten covering approximately 2.9%. Study-wide results and caveats: A few chains linked to CMV were shown in vitro to be specific for CMV antigens. The study flagged approximately 180 TCR beta chains as cytomegalovirus-associated. The study found most TCR sequences rare, yet found some public TCRs in many donors.

Comment on this clone: Its antigen is unidentified.

The specimen was PBMCs. The chain couples TRBV30 to TRBJ2-7; no clear D. This sequence was found in a woman aged 18-29 years in good health and CMV-seronegative. CDR3 sequence: CAWSVGGLSEQYF. For the CDR3, the DNA is TGTGCCTGGAGTGTCGGTGGGCTGAGCGAGCAGTACTTC.